Below, 28 T cell receptor beta chains from the same sample are listed, as sequenced in a study of OX40 agonist ivuxolimab in advanced cancers. Only in-frame clones appear in the TCRdb table, and some are missing; sequencing was by immunoSEQ multiplex PCR. The sample has 14,000 or so clones, 60% to 85% seen once. Specimen: CD4+ or CD8+ T cells sorted from blood, collected in a trial of the OX40 agonist ivuxolimab. These receptors all come from an adult with an advanced solid tumor such as melanoma, head and neck, liver or kidney cancer.

V usage is TRBV6-5 and J usage is TRBJ2-3, with unresolved D. V lost 2 bases, J lost 3 bases, and 9 bases lay in between. Looked up from germline, CDR1 is MNHEY and CDR2 is SVGAGI. CDR3 length: 14 residues. Written as DNA, the CDR3 is TGTGCCAGCAGTTACCGTAGTGGGACAGATACGCAGTATTTT. As protein: CASSYRSGTDTQYF.

The chain is built from TRBV9 and TRBJ2-1; tentative D call: TRBD2 (6 bases). CDR3 length: 15 amino acids. Germline-derived CDR1 and CDR2 are SGDLS and YYNGEE. Trimming took off 4 bases at V and 4 bases at J, with 15 bases between the two ends. The CDR3 nucleotides are TGTGCCAGCAGCTTCGGTTTAGCGGAATACAATGAGCAGTTCTTC. Its protein is CASSFGLAEYNEQFF.

The chain is built from TRBV5-5 and TRBJ1-1; maybe TRBD1 (5 bases). The germline V and J ends were trimmed by 0 bases and 5 bases, with 17 bases remaining between them. This CDR3 is 16 amino acids long. CDR1 SGHKS and CDR2 YYEKEE come from the germline V gene (reference sequence). As DNA, the CDR3 is TGTGCCAGCAGCTTGGCTGGGGGGAGAACCCAAACTGAAGCTTTCTTT. Protein sequence: CASSLAGGRTQTEAFF.

For the CDR3, the DNA is TGTGCCAGCAGTGGGGCAGACGATAATCAGCCCCAGCATTTT. Translation: CASSGADDNQPQHF. The chain uses TRBV2 and TRBJ1-5, with unresolved D. V was clipped by 4 bases and J by 4 bases, with 11 bases between them. The CDR3 is 14 amino acids. Germline V gene lookup returns CDR1 SNHLY and CDR2 FYNNEI.

This chain uses TRBV28 with TRBJ1-1; the D gene is possibly TRBD1 (5 bases). The germline V and J ends were trimmed by 2 bases and 1 base, with 8 bases remaining between them. Germline V lookup: CDR1 MDHEN, CDR2 SYDVKM. This CDR3 region has 14 residues. CDR3 nucleotide sequence: TGTGCCAGCAGTTTAAGTAGGGGGAACACTGAAGCTTTCTTT. The encoded protein is CASSLSRGNTEAFF.

The CDR3 spells CASSSPLAGVYEQYF. In DNA form, the CDR3 reads TGTGCCAGCAGTTCCCCCCTAGCGGGCGTCTACGAGCAGTACTTC. The genes are TRBV6-5 and TRBJ2-7, with 8 positions matching TRBD2. Trimming cost V 4 bases and J 3 bases; bases outside gene matches: 8. Per germline, CDR1 MNHEY and CDR2 SVGAGI. This CDR3 has 15 amino acids.

V is TRBV4-1 and J is TRBJ2-3, with D perhaps matching TRBD2 (5 bases). The ends were cut back, 2 bases at V and 2 bases at J, with 8 bases in the middle. Germline V CDR1 and CDR2: MGHRA, YSYEKL. The CDR3 is 14 amino acids. As DNA, the CDR3 is TGCGCCAGCAGCCAATCCGGGAACACAGATACGCAGTATTTT. This gives the protein CASSQSGNTDTQYF.

The CDR3 nucleotides are TGTGCGACGGAGGGCCGGGCATATGGCTACACCTTC. Protein: CATEGRAYGYTF. The rearrangement links TRBV7-6 to TRBJ1-2; D unresolved. The CDR3 is 12 amino acids. The germline gives CDR1 SGHVS, CDR2 FNYEAQ.

This clone was recorded once. The V gene is TRBV11-2, the J gene TRBJ2-7; D might be TRBD1 or TRBD2, each matching 5 bases. From germline, CDR1 is SGHAT and CDR2 FQNNGV. Trimming shortened V by 1 base and J by 5 bases, and 9 bases separated the two germline ends. The CDR3 extends over 13 amino acids. The CDR3 DNA follows: TGTGCCAGCAGCTTAGGAGGGGAGAACGAGCAGTACTTC. This sequence encodes CASSLGGENEQYF.

The V call is TRBV9, the J call TRBJ2-2, with TRBD1 matching 7 bases. V lost 7 bases, J lost 7 bases, and 10 bases stayed unmatched. Germline V lookup: CDR1 SGDLS, CDR2 YYNGEE. The CDR3 is 14 amino acids. CDR3 region: CASEAGGTVGELFF. The CDR3 region has the DNA TGTGCCAGCGAGGCAGGGGGAACGGTCGGGGAGCTGTTTTTT.

A single count supports this clone. This chain uses TRBV6-6 with TRBJ2-5; tentative D call: TRBD2 (6 bases). CDR1 is MNHNY, CDR2 SVGAGI, per germline (reference sequence). The CDR3 has 13 residues. The germline V and J ends were trimmed by 7 bases and 1 base, with 10 bases remaining between them. In nucleotides, the CDR3 is TGTGCCAGCACCCTGACTAGCCAAGAGACCCAGTACTTC. Its protein product is CASTLTSQETQYF.

V is TRBV28 and J is TRBJ2-7; no clear D. Germline V gene data show CDR1 as MDHEN and CDR2 as SYDVKM. The CDR3 runs to 12 residues. Trimming shortened V by 7 bases and J by 0 bases, and 7 bases separated the two germline ends. The CDR3 reads CASTRASYEQYF. Here the CDR3 DNA reads TGTGCCAGCACTAGGGCCTCCTACGAGCAGTACTTC. The whole variable domain, filled in from reference TRBV28 and TRBJ2-7, reads DVKVTQSSRYLVKRTGEKVFLECVQDMDHENMFWYRQDPGLGLRLIYFSYDVKMKEKGDIPEGYSVSREKKERFSLILESASTNQTSMYLCASTRASYEQYFGPGTRLTVT.

This chain joins TRBV5-5 and TRBJ2-2, with D unresolved. This CDR3 has 11 residues. Germline values: CDR1 SGHKS, CDR2 YYEKEE (reference sequence). V gave up 2 bases and J gave up 7 bases, with 3 bases separating them. CDR3 bases: TGTGCCAGCAGCTTTGTCGGGGAGCTGTTTTTT. Amino acid sequence: CASSFVGELFF.

Comment on this clone: A far more abundant clone sits one base away, making this likely a read error. This rearrangement joins TRBV28 to TRBJ2-1; D not certain. Trimming took 6 bases from V and 6 from J, leaving 6 bases between them. Germline lookup yields CDR1 MDHEN and CDR2 SYDVKM. CDR3 length: 11 residues. The CDR3 bases are TGTGCCAGCAGCCTAGGCAATGAGCAGTTCTTC. It yields the protein CASSLGNEQFF.

The table lists this clone with a few counts. The chain is built from TRBV5-6 and TRBJ2-7; D is undetermined. Trimming took 5 bases from V and 0 from J, leaving 9 bases between them. The CDR3 runs to 13 residues. Germline V gene sequence: CDR1 SGHDT, CDR2 YYEEEE. The CDR3, as DNA: TGTGCCAGCAGGTCGGTTAGCTCCTACGAGCAGTACTTC. Translation gives CASRSVSSYEQYF. Looking up the rest from reference TRBV5-6 and TRBJ2-7 gives the full variable domain: DAGVTQSPTHLIKTRGQQVTLRCSPKSGHDTVSWYQQALGQGPQFIFQYYEEEERQRGNFPDRFSGHQFPNYSSELNVNALLLGDSALYLCASRSVSSYEQYFGPGTRLTVT.

This chain links TRBV19 with TRBJ1-2; possibly TRBD1 for D (6 bases). V was clipped by 5 bases and J by 4 bases, with 14 bases between them. The CDR3 contains 14 residues. Germline V CDR1 and CDR2: LNHDA, SQIVND (reference sequence). The CDR3 here is CASSPGQPSYGYTF. The CDR3 DNA reads as TGTGCCAGTAGTCCCGGACAGCCCTCCTATGGCTACACCTTC.

V usage is TRBV27 and J usage is TRBJ2-3; TRBD2 matches at 11 bases. There are 18 residues in the CDR3. The trim removed 5 bases at V and 2 bases at J, leaving 12 bases unmatched. Germline V CDR1 and CDR2: MNHEY, SMNVEV (reference sequence). The CDR3 region is CASSPPGLAGGNTDTQYF. CDR3 coding DNA: TGTGCCAGCAGTCCCCCAGGGCTAGCGGGGGGTAACACAGATACGCAGTATTTT.

The chain combines TRBV4-3 with TRBJ1-1, with TRBD1 as a possible D gene (6 bases). This CDR3 contains 16 residues. Trimming cost V 0 bases and J 0 bases, with 11 bases left between them. Germline V CDR1 and CDR2: LGHNA, YSLEER. The CDR3 DNA follows: TGCGCCAGCAGCCAAGATGGGGGGCTCATGAACACTGAAGCTTTCTTT. It is translated as CASSQDGGLMNTEAFF.

The V call is TRBV7-9, the J call TRBJ1-1; 8 bases agree with TRBD1. V dropped 1 base and J dropped 4; count of bases not matched to a gene: 8. This CDR3 has 16 residues. Germline values: CDR1 SEHNR, CDR2 FQNEAQ (reference sequence). CDR3 DNA: TGTGCCAGCAGCTTAGGGCCGACAGGGGCCCCCACTGAAGCTTTCTTT. Translated, it gives CASSLGPTGAPTEAFF.

The rearrangement uses TRBV6-5 and TRBJ2-7; D unclear. The CDR3 contains 14 residues. Trimming took off 0 bases at V and 0 bases at J, with 6 bases between the two ends. Germline values: CDR1 MNHEY, CDR2 SVGAGI. The CDR3 DNA reads TGTGCCAGCAGTTACTCGGTGTTCTCCTACGAGCAGTACTTC. Protein product: CASSYSVFSYEQYF.

This clone was seen just once. The V call is TRBV5-6, the J call TRBJ2-3; tentatively, D is TRBD2 (5 bases). V was clipped by 5 bases and J by 1 base, with 20 bases between them. Germline V lookup: CDR1 SGHDT, CDR2 YYEEEE. CDR3 size: 17 residues. In DNA form, the CDR3 reads TGTGCCAGCAGTTCATGGGGTGGTTCCGGGGGCACAGATACGCAGTATTTT. This codes for CASSSWGGSGGTDTQYF.

This chain joins TRBV5-6 and TRBJ1-6, with a possible D match to TRBD1 (5 bases). Germline lookup yields CDR1 SGHDT and CDR2 YYEEEE. The germline V and J ends were trimmed by 0 bases and 6 bases, with 13 bases remaining between them. CDR3 length: 16 residues. CDR3 DNA sequence: TGTGCCAGCAGCTTGGAGGGGCAGGGTTTTAATTCACCCCTCCACTTT. Encoded protein: CASSLEGQGFNSPLHF.

CDR3: CASSEPAGGREQYF. The CDR3 bases are TGTGCCAGCAGTGAACCAGCGGGAGGGCGGGAGCAGTACTTC. The chain carries TRBV2 and TRBJ2-7; 10 bases line up with TRBD2. V dropped 2 bases and J dropped 7; count of bases not matched to a gene: 5. CDR1 and CDR2 from the germline V gene are SNHLY and FYNNEI. The CDR3 consists of 14 residues. The complete variable domain, with remaining parts taken from reference TRBV2 and TRBJ2-7, reads EPEVTQTPSHQVTQMGQEVILRCVPISNHLYFYWYRQILGQKVEFLVSFYNNEISEKSEIFDDQFSVERPDGSNFTLKIRSTKLEDSAMYFCASSEPAGGREQYFGPGTRLTVT.

For this clone: Other DNA variants within this sample encode the same CDR3. The chain is built from TRBV6-6 and TRBJ1-5, with D perhaps TRBD1 (5 bases). V was clipped by 2 bases and J by 0 bases, with 5 bases between them. The length of the CDR3 is 14 residues. From germline, CDR1 is MNHNY and CDR2 SVGAGI (reference sequence). The CDR3 DNA sequence: TGTGCCAGCAGTTACGGGGGTAGCAATCAGCCCCAGCATTTT. Its translation: CASSYGGSNQPQHF.

The genes are TRBV19 and TRBJ2-1; D call uncertain. The CDR3 runs to 15 residues. Germline CDR1 and CDR2: LNHDA and SQIVND (reference sequence). The V and J ends lost 2 bases and 0 bases respectively, with 8 bases between them. CDR3 DNA sequence: TGTGCCAGTAGTATAAGGGCAAGCTCCTACAATGAGCAGTTCTTC. It translates to CASSIRASSYNEQFF.

The chain employs TRBV11-2 and TRBJ2-1; TRBD1 matches at 9 bases. After removal of 5 bases from V and 3 bases from J, the junction contained 5 bases not matched to a gene. Germline V lookup: CDR1 SGHAT, CDR2 FQNNGV. The CDR3 extends over 15 amino acids. The CDR3 DNA reads TGTGCCAGCAGCGCGGGACAGGGCTACTACAATGAGCAGTTCTTC. Amino acid sequence: CASSAGQGYYNEQFF.

V and J are TRBV25-1 and TRBJ2-1; perhaps TRBD1 as D (5 bases). The V and J ends lost 5 bases and 3 bases respectively, with 8 bases between them. There are 13 residues in the CDR3. Germline values: CDR1 MGHDK, CDR2 SYGVNS. The CDR3 loop reads CASSLDSYNEQFF. CDR3 DNA: TGTGCCAGCAGTCTCGACAGCTACAATGAGCAGTTCTTC.

About this clone: The junction and the germline gene differ at one end; a read error may be behind it. This chain connects TRBV2 to TRBJ2-5; no reliable D call. The germline V gene has CDR1 SNHLY and CDR2 FYNNEI. The CDR3 is made up of 13 amino acids. CDR3 loop: CAGSARSGPEAYF. DNA of the CDR3: TGTGCCGGCAGTGCGAGGTCCGGGCCCGAAGCGTACTTC. Supplemented by reference TRBV2 and TRBJ2-5, the full variable domain reads EPEVTQTPSHQVTQMGQEVILRCVPISNHLYFYWYRQILGQKVEFLVSFYNNEISEKSEIFDDQFSVERPDGSNFTLKIRSTKLEDSAMYFCAGSARSGPEAYFGPGTRLLVL.